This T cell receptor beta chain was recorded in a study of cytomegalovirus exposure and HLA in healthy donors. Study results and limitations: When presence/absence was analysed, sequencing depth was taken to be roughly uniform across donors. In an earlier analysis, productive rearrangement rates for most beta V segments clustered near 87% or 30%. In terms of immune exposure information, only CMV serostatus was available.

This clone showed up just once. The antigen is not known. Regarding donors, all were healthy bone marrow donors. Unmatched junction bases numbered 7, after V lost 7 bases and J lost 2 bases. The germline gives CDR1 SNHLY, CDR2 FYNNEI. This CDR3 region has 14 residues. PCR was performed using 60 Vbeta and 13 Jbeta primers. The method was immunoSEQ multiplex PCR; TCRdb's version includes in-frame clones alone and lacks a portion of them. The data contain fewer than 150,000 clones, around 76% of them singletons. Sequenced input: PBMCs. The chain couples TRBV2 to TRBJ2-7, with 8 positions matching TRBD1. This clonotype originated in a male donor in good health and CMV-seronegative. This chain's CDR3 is CASTETGVPYEQYF. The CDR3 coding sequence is TGTGCCAGCACCGAGACAGGGGTCCCCTACGAGCAGTACTTC.